This T cell receptor (beta chain) was identified in a study of beta chain features in type 1 diabetes. CDR1 and CDR2 (germline): MGHRA, YSYEKL. Trimming pared 3 bases from V and 3 bases from J, leaving 5 bases between. This CDR3 region has 13 residues. This clone was recorded a few times. Since all of the isolated RNA was reverse transcribed, expressed TCRB transcripts were what got sequenced. The repertoire was sequenced with immunoSEQ multiplex PCR; TCRdb's copy has only in-frame clones and lacks some. The profile shows hundreds of thousands of clones, 30% of them singletons. The sequenced material came from naive CD4+ T cells from blood. The chain recombines TRBV4-1 with TRBJ1-4; D is unresolved. The origin of this receptor is a man aged 18 to 30 in good health. CDR3 in amino acids: CASSQAANEKLFF. Here the CDR3 DNA reads TGCGCCAGCAGCCAGGCAGCTAATGAAAAACTGTTTTTT.